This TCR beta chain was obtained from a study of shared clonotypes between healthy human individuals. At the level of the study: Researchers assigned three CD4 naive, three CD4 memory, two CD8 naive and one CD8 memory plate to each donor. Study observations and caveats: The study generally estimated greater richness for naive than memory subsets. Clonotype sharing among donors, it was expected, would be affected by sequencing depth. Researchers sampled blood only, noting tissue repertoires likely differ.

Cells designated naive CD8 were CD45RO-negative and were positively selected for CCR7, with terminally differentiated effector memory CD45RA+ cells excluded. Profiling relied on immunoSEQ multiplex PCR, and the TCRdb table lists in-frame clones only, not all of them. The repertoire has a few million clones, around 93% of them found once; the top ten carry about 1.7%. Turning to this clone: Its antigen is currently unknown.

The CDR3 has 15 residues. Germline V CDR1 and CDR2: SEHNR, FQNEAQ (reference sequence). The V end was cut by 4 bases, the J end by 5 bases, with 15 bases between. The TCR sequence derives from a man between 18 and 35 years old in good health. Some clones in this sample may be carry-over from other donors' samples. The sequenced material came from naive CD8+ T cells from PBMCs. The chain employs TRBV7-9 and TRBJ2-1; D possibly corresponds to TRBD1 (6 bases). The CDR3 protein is CASSWKGEGNNEQFF. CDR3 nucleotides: TGTGCCAGCAGCTGGAAGGGGGAAGGGAACAATGAGCAGTTCTTC. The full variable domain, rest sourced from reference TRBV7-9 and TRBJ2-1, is DTGVSQNPRHKITKRGQNVTFRCDPISEHNRLYWYRQTLGQGPEFLTYFQNEAQLEKSRLLSDRFSAERPKGSFSTLEIQRTEQGDSAMYLCASSWKGEGNNEQFFGPGTRLTVL.